This T cell receptor (beta chain) was obtained from a study of blood T cell repertoires in COVID-19. Original processing methods: Amplification with reference gene primers provided the estimates of nucleated cell counts. TCRdb keeps only in-frame clones here, not all; method: immunoSEQ multiplex PCR. Clonal size and the V and J genes are those of that table, whereas D and trimming came from the DNA. The table lists about 160,000 clones, 65% to 85% of them singletons, with 5% to 6% in the top ten. This clone was seen a single time. The CDR3 loop spans 15 amino acids. Trimming removed 5 bases at V and 1 base at J, with 14 bases between. Germline CDR1 and CDR2: SGHVS and FNYEAQ. Residents of around 24 US areas, aged roughly 18 to 95 years, made up the participants. Categorization into cohorts depended on clinical history that participants reported. Among Cohort 3 donors, those recovered had two negative PCRs, clearance, or symptom resolution.

The TCR was taken from a middle-aged man who had recovered from COVID-19. This chain connects TRBV7-6 to TRBJ2-5, with D tentatively TRBD2 (6 bases). The specimen sequenced was PBMCs or T cells enriched from blood (not recorded which). This CDR3 reads CASSRAGGPQETQYF. CDR3 nucleotides: TGTGCCAGCAGCCGAGCTGGAGGGCCCCAAGAGACCCAGTACTTC. Full variable domain (outside the CDR3, taken from reference TRBV7-6 and TRBJ2-5): GAGVSQSPRYKVTKRGQDVALRCDPISGHVSLYWYRQALGQGPEFLTYFNYEAQQDKSGLPNDRFSAERPEGSISTLTIQRTEQRDSAMYRCASSRAGGPQETQYFGPGTRLLVL.